These T cell receptor beta chains were read from a single sample in a study of regulatory T cells in long-lasting Graves disease. TCRdb re-derived calls from the multiplex PCR reads in MiXCR, one entry per CDR3 protein. The sample lists hundreds of thousands of distinct CDR3 sequences, approximately 15% occurring once. These data were likewise used in another study, on T cells in Graves' hyperthyroidism and ophthalmopathy.

This material consisted of peripheral blood mononuclear cells (PBMCs), taken at new diagnosis, from a patient treated with antithyroid drugs. The receptor set was obtained from a woman in her twenties or thirties with Graves disease. The CDR3 runs from the conserved cysteine through the conserved F or W. The D gene is left open where the match is weak. Some rows mark clone size as missing; the rest say once, few, many or name a class of expanded clone.

clone size | J gene | V gene | D gene | CDR3 DNA | CDR3 protein
many | TRBJ1-1 | TRBV12-5 | - | TGTGCTAGTGTCAGGGATGAGGCGATGGACACTGAAGCTTTCTTT | CASVRDEAMDTEAFF
- | TRBJ2-7 | TRBV5-1 | TRBD2 | TGCGCCAGCAGCTTGCAGATAGCGGGGGCTGGCGAGCAGTACTTC | CASSLQIAGAGEQYF
- | TRBJ1-6 | TRBV3-1 | - | TGTGCCAGCCAAGGGGCCTCCTATAATTCACCCCTCCACTTT | CASQGASYNSPLHF
many | TRBJ1-1 | TRBV5-1 | TRBD1 | TGCGCCAGCAGCTCCCTCGGAGGGACAGGTATCACTGAAGCTTTCTTT | CASSSLGGTGITEAFF
few | TRBJ2-7 | TRBV20-1 | TRBD2 | TGCAGTGCCCACACAGCGGGAGGATCCTCCTACGAGCAGTACTTC | CSAHTAGGSSYEQYF
few | TRBJ2-1 | TRBV6-5 | - | TGTGCCAGCAGTTACTCCGGGACGTTTCGTGGGGAGCAGTTCTTC | CASSYSGTFRGEQFF
- | TRBJ2-1 | TRBV30 | TRBD2 | TGTGCCTGGAGTGCGGGGACAGGGATCCTAGCGGGAGGGAATGAGCAGTTCTTC | CAWSAGTGILAGGNEQFF
many | TRBJ1-1 | TRBV19 | - | TGTGCCAGTAGTATAAGGGAAGCTGAAGCTTTCTTT | CASSIREAEAFF
many | TRBJ2-2 | TRBV28 | TRBD1 | TGTGCCAGCAACCCATGGACAGGGTACAGCACCGGGGAGCTGTTTTTT | CASNPWTGYSTGELFF
few | TRBJ2-3 | TRBV28 | - | TGTGCCAGCAGACGAACTAGTTACGATACGCAGTATTTT | CASRRTSYDTQYF
- | TRBJ1-3 | TRBV29-1 | - | TGCAGCGTTCTTGAACGACAGACCCCCTGGGACACCATATATTTT | CSVLERQTPWDTIYF
many | TRBJ2-7 | TRBV7-2 | - | TGTGCCAGCAGCTTCCAACAGACTTACGAGCAGTACTTC | CASSFQQTYEQYF
few | TRBJ2-7 | TRBV5-1 | TRBD2 | TGTGCCAGCAGCTCACCGGGACTAGCGGGATTAGGTGAGCAGTACTTC | CASSSPGLAGLGEQYF
- | TRBJ2-3 | TRBV20-1 | TRBD2 | TGCAGTGCTAGAGGTGGGGGGGGAAGCACAGATACGCAGTATTTT | CSARGGGGSTDTQYF
few | TRBJ1-2 | TRBV20-1 | - | TGCAGTGCCCCAGACAGCAAGACTCTATCTAACTATGGCTACACCTTC | CSAPDSKTLSNYGYTF